This TCR beta chain was recovered during a study of human thymus T cells. Thymic tissue was derived from resections collected during corrective heart surgery. This CDR3 contains 17 residues. After removal of 3 bases from V and 0 bases from J, the junction contained 11 bases not matched to a gene. Germline V gives CDR1 GTSNPN, CDR2 SVGIG (reference sequence). Libraries were prepared by immunoSEQ multiplex PCR; TCRdb keeps only in-frame clonotypes and omits some of them. The sample has around 70,000 clones, 85% to 95% seen once. Regarding the study as a whole: Related research found strongly overlapping thymic repertoires in unrelated individuals. Seemingly biased V and J gene usage marked thymic and blood repertoires.

On this clone: Its specificity is unknown.

Sequenced input: thymus tissue. V and J are TRBV30 and TRBJ1-1, with TRBD1 matching over 9 bases. This clonotype was obtained from a girl in the first two years of life with a congenital heart defect but otherwise immunologically healthy. CDR3 sequence (DNA): TGTGCCTGGAGCCTACCCGGGACAGGGAGGTTGAACACTGAAGCTTTCTTT. This codes for CAWSLPGTGRLNTEAFF.